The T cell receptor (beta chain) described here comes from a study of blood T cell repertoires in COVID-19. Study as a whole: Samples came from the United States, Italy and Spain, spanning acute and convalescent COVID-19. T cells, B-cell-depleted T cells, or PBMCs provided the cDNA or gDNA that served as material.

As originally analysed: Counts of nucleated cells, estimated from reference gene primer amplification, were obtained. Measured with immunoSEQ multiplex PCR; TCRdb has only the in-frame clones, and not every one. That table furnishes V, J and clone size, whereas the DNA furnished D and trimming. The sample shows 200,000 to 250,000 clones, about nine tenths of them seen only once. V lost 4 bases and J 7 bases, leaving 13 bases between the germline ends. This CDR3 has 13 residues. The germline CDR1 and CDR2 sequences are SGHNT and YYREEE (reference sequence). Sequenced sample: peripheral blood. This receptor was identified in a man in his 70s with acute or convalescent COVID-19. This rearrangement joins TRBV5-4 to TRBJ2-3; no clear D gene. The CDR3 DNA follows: TGTGCCAGCAGCCCCCCGACGAGGAATACGCAGTATTTT. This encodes CASSPPTRNTQYF.